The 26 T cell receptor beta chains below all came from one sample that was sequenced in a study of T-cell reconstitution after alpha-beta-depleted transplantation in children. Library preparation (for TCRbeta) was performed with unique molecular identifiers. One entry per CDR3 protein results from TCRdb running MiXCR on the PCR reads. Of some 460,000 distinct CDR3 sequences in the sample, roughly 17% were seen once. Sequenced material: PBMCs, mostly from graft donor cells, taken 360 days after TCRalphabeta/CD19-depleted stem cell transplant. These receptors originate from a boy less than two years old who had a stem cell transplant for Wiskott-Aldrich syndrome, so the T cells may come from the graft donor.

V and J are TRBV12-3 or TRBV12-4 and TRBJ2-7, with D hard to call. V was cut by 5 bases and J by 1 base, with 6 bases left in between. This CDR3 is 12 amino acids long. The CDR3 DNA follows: TGTGCCAGCAGTCGACGATCCTACGAGCAGTACTTC. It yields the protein CASSRRSYEQYF.

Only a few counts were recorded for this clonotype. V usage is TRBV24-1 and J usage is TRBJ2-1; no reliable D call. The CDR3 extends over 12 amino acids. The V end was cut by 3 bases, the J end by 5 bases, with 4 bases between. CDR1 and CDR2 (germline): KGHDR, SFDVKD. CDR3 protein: CATSDADNEQFF. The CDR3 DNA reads TGTGCCACCAGTGATGCAGACAATGAGCAGTTCTTC.

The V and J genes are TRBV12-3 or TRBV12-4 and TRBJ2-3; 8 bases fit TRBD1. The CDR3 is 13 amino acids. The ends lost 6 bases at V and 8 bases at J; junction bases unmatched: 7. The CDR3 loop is CASSRRTGFTQYF. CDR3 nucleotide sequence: TGTGCCAGCAGCAGGAGGACAGGGTTTACGCAGTATTTT.

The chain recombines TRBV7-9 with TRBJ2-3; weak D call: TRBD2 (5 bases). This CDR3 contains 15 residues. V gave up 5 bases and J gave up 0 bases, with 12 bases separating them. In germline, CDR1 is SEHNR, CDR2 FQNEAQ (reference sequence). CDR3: CASSISGISTDTQYF. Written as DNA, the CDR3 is TGTGCCAGCAGCATCTCCGGGATCAGCACAGATACGCAGTATTTT.

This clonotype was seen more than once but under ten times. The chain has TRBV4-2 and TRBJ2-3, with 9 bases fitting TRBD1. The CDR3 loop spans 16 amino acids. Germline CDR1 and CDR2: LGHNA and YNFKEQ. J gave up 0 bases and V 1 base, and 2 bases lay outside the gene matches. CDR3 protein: CASSQGGQGSTDTQYF. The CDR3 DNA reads TGTGCCAGCAGCCAAGGGGGACAGGGCAGCACAGATACGCAGTATTTT.

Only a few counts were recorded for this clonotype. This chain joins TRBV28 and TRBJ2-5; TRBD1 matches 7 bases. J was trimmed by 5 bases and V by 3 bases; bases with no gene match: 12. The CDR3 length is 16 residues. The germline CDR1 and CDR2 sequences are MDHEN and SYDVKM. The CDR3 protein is CASSFPLRTGLETQYF. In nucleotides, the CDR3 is TGTGCCAGCAGTTTTCCCCTTCGGACAGGTTTGGAGACCCAGTACTTC.

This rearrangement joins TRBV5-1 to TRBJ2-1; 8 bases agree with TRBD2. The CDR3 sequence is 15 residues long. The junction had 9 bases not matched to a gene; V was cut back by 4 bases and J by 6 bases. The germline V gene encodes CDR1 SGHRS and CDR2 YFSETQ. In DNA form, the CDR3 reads TGCGCCAGCAGCGGGGGACTAGGGGGATCCAATGAGCAGTTCTTC. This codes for CASSGGLGGSNEQFF. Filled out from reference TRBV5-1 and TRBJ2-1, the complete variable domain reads KAGVTQTPRYLIKTRGQQVTLSCSPISGHRSVSWYQQTPGQGLQFLFEYFSETQRNKGNFPGRFSGRQFSNSRSEMNVSTLELGDSALYLCASSGGLGGSNEQFFGPGTRLTVL.

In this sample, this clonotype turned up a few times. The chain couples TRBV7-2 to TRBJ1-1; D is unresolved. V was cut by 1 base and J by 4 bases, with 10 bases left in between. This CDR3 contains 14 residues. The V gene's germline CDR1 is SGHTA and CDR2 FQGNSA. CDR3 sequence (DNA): TGTGCCAGCAGCTTAGTTCCGGGGTTCACTGAAGCTTTCTTT. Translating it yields CASSLVPGFTEAFF.

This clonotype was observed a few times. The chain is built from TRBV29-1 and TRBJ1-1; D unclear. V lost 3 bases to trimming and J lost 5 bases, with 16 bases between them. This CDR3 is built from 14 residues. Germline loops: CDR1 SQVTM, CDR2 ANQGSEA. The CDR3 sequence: CSVDKAGKGTEAFF. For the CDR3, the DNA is TGCAGCGTTGATAAGGCGGGGAAGGGAACTGAAGCTTTCTTT.

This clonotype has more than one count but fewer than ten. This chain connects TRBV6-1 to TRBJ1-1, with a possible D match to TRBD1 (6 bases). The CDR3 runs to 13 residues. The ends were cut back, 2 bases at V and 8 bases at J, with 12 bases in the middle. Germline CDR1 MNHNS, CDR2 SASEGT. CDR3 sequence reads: CASSEYGGWEAFF. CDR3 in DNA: TGTGCCAGCAGTGAATATGGGGGCTGGGAAGCTTTCTTT.

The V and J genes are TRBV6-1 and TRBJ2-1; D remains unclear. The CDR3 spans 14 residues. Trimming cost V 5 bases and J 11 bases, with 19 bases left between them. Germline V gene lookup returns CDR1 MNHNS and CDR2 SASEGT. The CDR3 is CASSKQGPSGKQFF. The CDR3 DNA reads TGTGCCAGCAGTAAACAAGGACCCTCGGGTAAGCAGTTCTTC.

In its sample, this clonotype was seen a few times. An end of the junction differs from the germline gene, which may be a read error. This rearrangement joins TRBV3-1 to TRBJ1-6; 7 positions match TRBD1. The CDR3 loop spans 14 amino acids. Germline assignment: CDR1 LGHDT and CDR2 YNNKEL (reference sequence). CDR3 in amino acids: CASSPIPGTAATDF. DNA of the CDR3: TGTGCCAGCAGCCCTATCCCCGGGACAGCCGCGACTGACTTT.

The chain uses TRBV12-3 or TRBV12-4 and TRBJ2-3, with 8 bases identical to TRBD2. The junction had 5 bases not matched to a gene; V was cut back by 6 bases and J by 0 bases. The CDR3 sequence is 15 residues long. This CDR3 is CASRLADSSTDTQYF. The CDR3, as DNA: TGTGCCAGCAGACTAGCGGACTCTAGCACAGATACGCAGTATTTT.

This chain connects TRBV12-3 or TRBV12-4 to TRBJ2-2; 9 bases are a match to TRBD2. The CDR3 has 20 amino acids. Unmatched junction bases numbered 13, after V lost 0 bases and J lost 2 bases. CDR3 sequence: CASSLAEASNSGSNTGELFF. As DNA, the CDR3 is TGTGCCAGCAGTTTAGCCGAGGCTTCCAATAGCGGGAGTAACACCGGGGAGCTGTTTTTT.

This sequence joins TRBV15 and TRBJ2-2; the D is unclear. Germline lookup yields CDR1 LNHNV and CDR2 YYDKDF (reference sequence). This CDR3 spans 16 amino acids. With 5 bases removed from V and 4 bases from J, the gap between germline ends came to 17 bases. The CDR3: CATSPRSAPFTGELFF. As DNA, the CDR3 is TGTGCCACCAGCCCCCGGTCAGCTCCCTTCACCGGGGAGCTGTTTTTT.

The CDR3, as DNA: TGCGCCAGCAGCTTAACCGGGACAGGGAACACTGAAGCTTTCTTT. Residues: CASSLTGTGNTEAFF. V is TRBV5-1 and J is TRBJ1-1; 8 bases align to TRBD1. Trimming cost V 2 bases and J 1 base; bases outside gene matches: 4. The CDR3 has 15 amino acids. CDR1 is SGHRS, CDR2 YFSETQ, per germline.

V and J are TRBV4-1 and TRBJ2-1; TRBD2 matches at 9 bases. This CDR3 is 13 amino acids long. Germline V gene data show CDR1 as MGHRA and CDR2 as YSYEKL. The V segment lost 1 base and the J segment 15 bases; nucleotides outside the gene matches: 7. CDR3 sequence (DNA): TGCGCCAGCAGCCAAGCGGGCGGGGGGGCAAGGTTCTTC. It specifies CASSQAGGGARFF.

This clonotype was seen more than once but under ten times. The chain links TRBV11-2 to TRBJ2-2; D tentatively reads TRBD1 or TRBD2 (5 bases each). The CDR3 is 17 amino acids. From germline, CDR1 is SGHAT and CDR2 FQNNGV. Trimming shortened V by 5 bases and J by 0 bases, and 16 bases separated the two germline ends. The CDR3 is CASSLPPGTANTGELFF. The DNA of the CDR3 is TGTGCCAGCAGCCTGCCGCCAGGGACGGCGAACACCGGGGAGCTGTTTTTT.

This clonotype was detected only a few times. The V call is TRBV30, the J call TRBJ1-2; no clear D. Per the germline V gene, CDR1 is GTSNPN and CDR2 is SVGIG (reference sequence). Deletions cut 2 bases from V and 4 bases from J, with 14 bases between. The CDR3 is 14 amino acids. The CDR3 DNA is TGTGCCTGGAGTCGGTGGTTCGGGTCCTATGGCTACACCTTC. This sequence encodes CAWSRWFGSYGYTF.

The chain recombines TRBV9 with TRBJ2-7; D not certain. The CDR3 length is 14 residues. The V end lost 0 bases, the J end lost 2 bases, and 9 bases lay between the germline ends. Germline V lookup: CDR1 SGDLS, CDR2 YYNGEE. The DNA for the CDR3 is TGTGCCAGCAGCGTAGGGCTTTACGCCTACGAGCAGTACTTC. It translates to CASSVGLYAYEQYF.

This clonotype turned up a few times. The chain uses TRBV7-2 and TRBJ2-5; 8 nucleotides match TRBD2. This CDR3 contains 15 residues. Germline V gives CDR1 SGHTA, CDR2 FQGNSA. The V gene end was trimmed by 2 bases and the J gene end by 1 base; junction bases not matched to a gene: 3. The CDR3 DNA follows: TGTGCCAGCAGCTTATCGGGACTAGTCCAAGAGACCCAGTACTTC. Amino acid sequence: CASSLSGLVQETQYF.

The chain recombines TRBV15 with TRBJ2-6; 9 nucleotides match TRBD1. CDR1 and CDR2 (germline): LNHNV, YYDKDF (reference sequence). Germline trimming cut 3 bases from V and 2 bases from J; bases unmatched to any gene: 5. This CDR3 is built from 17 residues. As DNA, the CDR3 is TGTGCCACCAGCAGGGGGACAGGGAGAACTGGGGCCAACGTCCTGACTTTC. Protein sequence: CATSRGTGRTGANVLTF.

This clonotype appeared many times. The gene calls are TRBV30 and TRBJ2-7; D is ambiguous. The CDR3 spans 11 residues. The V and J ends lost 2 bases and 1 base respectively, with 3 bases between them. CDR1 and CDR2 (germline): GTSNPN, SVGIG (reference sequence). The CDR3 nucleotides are TGTGCCTGGAGTCTATCCTACGAGCAGTACTTC. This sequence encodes CAWSLSYEQYF. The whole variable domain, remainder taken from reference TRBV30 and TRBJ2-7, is SQTIHQWPATLVQPVGSPLSLECTVEGTSNPNLYWYRQAAGRGLQLLFYSVGIGQISSEVPQNLSASRPQDRQFILSSKKLLLSDSGFYLCAWSLSYEQYFGPGTRLTVT.

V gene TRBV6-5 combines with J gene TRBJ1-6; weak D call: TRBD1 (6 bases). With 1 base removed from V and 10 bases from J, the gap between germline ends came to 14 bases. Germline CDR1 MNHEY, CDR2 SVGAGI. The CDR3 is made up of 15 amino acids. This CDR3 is CASSYLGQGVSPLHF. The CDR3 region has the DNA TGTGCCAGCAGTTACTTGGGACAAGGAGTCTCACCCCTCCACTTT.

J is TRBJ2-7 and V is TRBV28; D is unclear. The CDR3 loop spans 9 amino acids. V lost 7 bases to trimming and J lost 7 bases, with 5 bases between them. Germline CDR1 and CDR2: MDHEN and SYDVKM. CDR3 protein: CASKGEQYF. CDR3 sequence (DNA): TGTGCCAGCAAAGGAGAGCAGTACTTC. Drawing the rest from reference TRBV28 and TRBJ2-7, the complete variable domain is DVKVTQSSRYLVKRTGEKVFLECVQDMDHENMFWYRQDPGLGLRLIYFSYDVKMKEKGDIPEGYSVSREKKERFSLILESASTNQTSMYLCASKGEQYFGPGTRLTVT.

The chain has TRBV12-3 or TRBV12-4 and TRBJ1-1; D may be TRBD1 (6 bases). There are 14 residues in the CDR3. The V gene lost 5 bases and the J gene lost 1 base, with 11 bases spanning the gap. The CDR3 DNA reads TGTGCCAGCAGTGGGGACATCAGGAACACTGAAGCTTTCTTT. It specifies CASSGDIRNTEAFF.